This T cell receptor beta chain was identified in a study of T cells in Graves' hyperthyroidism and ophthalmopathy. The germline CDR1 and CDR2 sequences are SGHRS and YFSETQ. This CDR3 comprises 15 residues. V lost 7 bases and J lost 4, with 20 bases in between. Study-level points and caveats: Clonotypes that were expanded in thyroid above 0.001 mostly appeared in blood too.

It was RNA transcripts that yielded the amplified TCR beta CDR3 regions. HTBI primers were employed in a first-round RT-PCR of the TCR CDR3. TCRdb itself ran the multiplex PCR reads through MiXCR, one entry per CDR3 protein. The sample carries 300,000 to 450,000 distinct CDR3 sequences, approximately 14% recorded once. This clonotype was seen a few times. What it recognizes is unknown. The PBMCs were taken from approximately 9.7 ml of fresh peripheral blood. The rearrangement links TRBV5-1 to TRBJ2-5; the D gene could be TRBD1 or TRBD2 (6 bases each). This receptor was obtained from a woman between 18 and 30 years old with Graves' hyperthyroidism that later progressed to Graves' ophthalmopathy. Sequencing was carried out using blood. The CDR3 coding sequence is TGCGCCAGCGGACTGCGAGAGGGGGGCCTAGAGACCCAGTACTTC. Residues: CASGLREGGLETQYF.